This T cell receptor beta chain was captured by sequencing in a study of control samples from healthy donors and cancer patients. The protocol was immunoSEQ multiplex PCR, while the TCRdb copy is restricted to in-frame clones and leaves out a portion. Found here are 150,000 to 200,000 clones, about 94% of them singletons; the top ten hold roughly 3.9%. The length of the CDR3 is 18 residues. J was trimmed by 5 bases and V by 5 bases; bases with no gene match: 15. The germline V gene encodes CDR1 LNHDA and CDR2 SQIVND (reference sequence). The TCR was taken from a woman aged 60 to 75 in good health. Sequencing was done on a sample of blood. This chain links TRBV19 with TRBJ1-2, with 12 bases that match TRBD1. In DNA form, the CDR3 reads TGTGCCAGTAGTCTCGATCCGGGACAGGGGGCCTTCGGTTATGGCTACACCTTC. It yields the protein CASSLDPGQGAFGYGYTF.